Detailed here is one TCR beta chain. Antigen specificity is unknown. PCR involved 60 Vbeta and 13 Jbeta primers. The assay was immunoSEQ multiplex PCR, and TCRdb's table has in-frame clones only and misses some. The data hold fewer than 200,000 clones, with about 80% observed a single time. The CDR3 sequence is 17 residues long. Between the trimmed V and J ends, which lost 3 bases and 9 bases, there was a span of 24 bases. The germline V gene has CDR1 LNHDA and CDR2 SQIVND (reference sequence). The sample comes from a study of cytomegalovirus exposure and HLA in healthy donors. Whole-study results and caveats: Across HLA loci, a later analysis found differing TCR association rates, with DRB1 most and HLA-C fewest. Later analysis demonstrated an association between a missense DCLRE1C variant and TCR beta V- and J-gene trimming. In a later analysis, the majority of CMV-associated beta chains seemingly showed HLA restriction. Segments of the TCR beta V type were, in most cases, productive about 87% or about 30% of the time in an earlier analysis.

This receptor was obtained from a girl between 10 and 17 years old in good health and CMV-seropositive. V gene TRBV19 combines with J gene TRBJ2-4, with a possible D match to TRBD1 (6 bases). Specimen: PBMCs. The CDR3 nucleotides are TGTGCCAGTAGTATCAGGCCTTCGGCAGGGGAACGGGGCATTCAGTACTTC. Residues: CASSIRPSAGERGIQYF.